This TCR beta chain was observed in a study of prognosis after radiotherapy for stage I lung cancer. Overall study findings and caveats: A determination of whether the expanded TCR clones were tumor-specific was not made.

Two rounds of multiplex PCR amplified TCR beta CDR3 from genomic DNA. Every TRBV and TRBJ gene had its own specific primer in first-round PCR. Via MiXCR, TCRdb re-called the multiplex PCR reads, giving one row per CDR3 protein. The repertoire holds approximately 28,000 distinct CDR3 sequences, with 25% to 30% as singletons. This clonotype was seen many times. What it binds is unknown. Per germline, CDR1 SQVTM and CDR2 ANQGSEA. This CDR3 region has 13 residues. The V gene lost 2 bases and the J gene lost 1 base, with 8 bases spanning the gap. The chain links TRBV29-1 to TRBJ1-1; D not certain. Sample: PBMCs, taken before or after stereotactic body radiation therapy (not recorded which). The receptor comes from a donor aged 50 or older with non-small cell lung cancer. The CDR3, as DNA: TGCAGCGTTGAAAGGTTTCGGAACACTGAAGCTTTCTTT. Protein: CSVERFRNTEAFF.